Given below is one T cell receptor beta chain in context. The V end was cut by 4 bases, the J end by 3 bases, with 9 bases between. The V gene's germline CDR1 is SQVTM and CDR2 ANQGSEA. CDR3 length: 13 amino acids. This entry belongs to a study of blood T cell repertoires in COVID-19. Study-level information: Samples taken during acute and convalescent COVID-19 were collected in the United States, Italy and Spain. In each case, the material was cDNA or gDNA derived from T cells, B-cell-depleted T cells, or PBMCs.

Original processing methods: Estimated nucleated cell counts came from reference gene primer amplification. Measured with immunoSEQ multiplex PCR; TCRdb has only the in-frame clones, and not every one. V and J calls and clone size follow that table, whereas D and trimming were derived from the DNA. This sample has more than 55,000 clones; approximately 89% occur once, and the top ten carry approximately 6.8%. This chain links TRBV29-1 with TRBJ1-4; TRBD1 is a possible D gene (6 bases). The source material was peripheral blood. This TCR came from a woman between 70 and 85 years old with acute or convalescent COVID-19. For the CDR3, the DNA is TGCAGCGTTGCAGGGGCTCCTAATGAAAAACTGTTTTTT. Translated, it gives CSVAGAPNEKLFF.